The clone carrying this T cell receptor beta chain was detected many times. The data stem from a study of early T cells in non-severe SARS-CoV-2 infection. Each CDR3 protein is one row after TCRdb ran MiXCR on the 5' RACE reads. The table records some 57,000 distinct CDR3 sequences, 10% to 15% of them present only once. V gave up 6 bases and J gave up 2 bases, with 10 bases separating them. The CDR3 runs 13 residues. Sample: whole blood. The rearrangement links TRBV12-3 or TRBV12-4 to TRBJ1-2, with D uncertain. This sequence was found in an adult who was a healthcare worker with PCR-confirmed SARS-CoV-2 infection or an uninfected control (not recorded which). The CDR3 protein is CASSMGVNYGYTF. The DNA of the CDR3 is TGTGCCAGCAGCATGGGAGTGAACTATGGCTACACCTTC.